Listed here is a single T cell receptor (beta chain). V lost 0 bases, J lost 5 bases, and 2 bases stayed unmatched. The CDR3 totals 15 residues. Germline values: CDR1 MNHNS, CDR2 SASEGT. The sample comes from a study of T cell changes during pregnancy in multiple sclerosis. Produced via immunoSEQ multiplex PCR; TCRdb's table is partial and in-frame only. The data show about 53,000 clones, about 92% seen once. Sequencing used CD8+ T cells from peripheral blood mononuclear cells, obtained before pregnancy. The sequence came from a female donor with multiple sclerosis, enrolled in a pregnancy study. V is TRBV6-1 and J is TRBJ2-2; 8 bases align to TRBD2. Here the CDR3 reads CASSEAAGETGELFF. CDR3 coding DNA: TGTGCCAGCAGTGAAGCAGCGGGGGAGACCGGGGAGCTGTTTTTT.